A selection of T cell receptor beta chains follows, all from one sample in a study of blood T cell repertoires in COVID-19. The protocol was immunoSEQ multiplex PCR, while the TCRdb copy is restricted to in-frame clones and leaves out a portion. The sample records some 150,000 clones, around 83% being singletons. The sequencing input was peripheral blood. All receptors derive from a woman aged 45-59 years in a cohort sampled during active or convalescent COVID-19. Each CDR3 is given with its conserved first and last residue. The order of the fields is clone size, D gene, J gene, V gene, CDR3 protein, CDR3 DNA. The D gene is left open where the match is weak. Clone sizes are given selectively: once, few, many, or a class where the clone is expanded.

clone_size: .
d_call: .
j_call: TRBJ1-1
v_call: TRBV3-1/TRBV3-2
cdr3_aa: CASSKGTWGEAFF
cdr3_nt: TGTGCCAGCAGCAAAGGGACATGGGGTGAAGCTTTCTTT

clone_size: few
d_call: .
j_call: TRBJ1-2
v_call: TRBV12-3/TRBV12-4
cdr3_aa: CASSQRQADGYTF
cdr3_nt: TGTGCCAGCAGCCAAAGACAGGCTGATGGCTACACCTTC

clone_size: once
d_call: TRBD2
j_call: TRBJ2-7
v_call: TRBV5-6
cdr3_aa: CASSHEHRTSPHEQYF
cdr3_nt: TGTGCCAGCAGCCACGAACACAGGACTAGCCCCCACGAGCAGTACTTC

clone_size: few
d_call: .
j_call: TRBJ1-2
v_call: TRBV18
cdr3_aa: CASSRGQYSYGYTF
cdr3_nt: TGTGCCAGCTCACGAGGACAGTACAGCTATGGCTACACCTTC

clone_size: once
d_call: .
j_call: TRBJ2-7
v_call: TRBV9
cdr3_aa: CASSVEQGMDEQYF
cdr3_nt: TGTGCCAGCAGCGTAGAACAGGGTATGGACGAGCAGTACTTC

clone_size: once
d_call: TRBD1
j_call: TRBJ1-1
v_call: TRBV7-8
cdr3_aa: CASSPRGQGYTEAFF
cdr3_nt: TGTGCCAGCAGCCCACGAGGACAGGGTTACACTGAAGCTTTCTTT

clone_size: once
d_call: .
j_call: TRBJ1-6
v_call: TRBV14
cdr3_aa: CASSQVRGGSPLHF
cdr3_nt: TGTGCCAGCAGCCAAGTCAGGGGCGGTTCACCCCTCCACTTT

clone_size: .
d_call: TRBD1
j_call: TRBJ1-4
v_call: TRBV5-1
cdr3_aa: CASSLGQGNEKLFF
cdr3_nt: TGCGCCAGCAGCTTAGGACAGGGAAATGAAAAACTGTTTTTT

clone_size: .
d_call: TRBD1
j_call: TRBJ1-2
v_call: TRBV28
cdr3_aa: CASSLSGQGGGYTF
cdr3_nt: TGTGCCAGCAGTTTATCGGGACAGGGAGGCGGCTACACCTTC

clone_size: .
d_call: TRBD1
j_call: TRBJ1-2
v_call: TRBV5-1
cdr3_aa: CASSFRGNYGYTF
cdr3_nt: TGCGCCAGCAGCTTCAGGGGGAACTATGGCTACACCTTC

clone_size: once
d_call: TRBD1
j_call: TRBJ2-2
v_call: TRBV9
cdr3_aa: CASSVATYPGTANTGELFF
cdr3_nt: TGTGCCAGCAGCGTAGCTACGTACCCCGGGACAGCGAACACCGGGGAGCTGTTTTTT

clone_size: .
d_call: .
j_call: TRBJ1-5
v_call: TRBV6-5
cdr3_aa: CASSYAAGNQPQHF
cdr3_nt: TGTGCCAGCAGTTACGCGGCGGGCAATCAGCCCCAGCATTTT

clone_size: .
d_call: .
j_call: TRBJ2-4
v_call: TRBV19
cdr3_aa: CASSKTDTWGIQYF
cdr3_nt: TGTGCCAGTAGTAAGACGGACACCTGGGGCATTCAGTACTTC

clone_size: .
d_call: TRBD1
j_call: TRBJ2-3
v_call: TRBV5-1
cdr3_aa: CASSSGQGALQSTDTQYF
cdr3_nt: TGCGCCAGCAGCAGCGGACAGGGGGCCCTACAAAGCACAGATACGCAGTATTTT

clone_size: .
d_call: .
j_call: TRBJ1-5
v_call: TRBV27
cdr3_aa: CASSFYNQPQHF
cdr3_nt: TGTGCCAGCAGTTTTTATAATCAGCCCCAGCATTTT

clone_size: .
d_call: TRBD1
j_call: TRBJ2-5
v_call: TRBV10-3
cdr3_aa: CATVARGSEETQYF
cdr3_nt: TGTGCCACCGTAGCCAGGGGGTCCGAAGAGACCCAGTACTTC

clone_size: .
d_call: TRBD1
j_call: TRBJ1-2
v_call: TRBV6-5
cdr3_aa: CASSFEQGANYGYTF
cdr3_nt: TGTGCCAGCAGTTTTGAACAGGGGGCTAACTATGGCTACACCTTT

clone_size: .
d_call: .
j_call: TRBJ1-1
v_call: TRBV4-1
cdr3_aa: CASSQAVAGMNTEAFF
cdr3_nt: TGCGCCAGCAGCCAAGCTGTCGCAGGTATGAACACTGAAGCTTTCTTT

clone_size: few
d_call: .
j_call: TRBJ2-7
v_call: TRBV9
cdr3_aa: CASHFGKPSSYEQYF
cdr3_nt: TGTGCCAGCCATTTCGGGAAGCCGAGCTCCTACGAGCAGTACTTC

clone_size: .
d_call: .
j_call: TRBJ1-2
v_call: TRBV2
cdr3_aa: CASSITGSLRGYTF
cdr3_nt: TGTGCCAGCAGCATCACAGGGTCCCTTCGGGGCTACACCTTC

clone_size: .
d_call: .
j_call: TRBJ1-1
v_call: TRBV7-2
cdr3_aa: CASSLRTATEAFF
cdr3_nt: TGTGCCAGCAGCTTACGGACAGCCACTGAAGCTTTCTTT

clone_size: .
d_call: TRBD2
j_call: TRBJ2-5
v_call: TRBV10-3
cdr3_aa: CAISEGLAGGETQYF
cdr3_nt: TGTGCCATCAGTGAGGGACTAGCGGGGGGAGAGACCCAGTACTTC

clone_size: .
d_call: .
j_call: TRBJ2-1
v_call: TRBV14
cdr3_aa: CASSFRAAAGGHNEQFF
cdr3_nt: TGTGCCAGCAGCTTTCGAGCGGCGGCAGGAGGTCACAATGAGCAGTTCTTC

clone_size: .
d_call: .
j_call: TRBJ1-1
v_call: TRBV5-6
cdr3_aa: CASSSGPNTEAFF
cdr3_nt: TGTGCCAGCAGCAGCGGGCCTAACACTGAAGCTTTCTTT

clone_size: few
d_call: TRBD1
j_call: TRBJ2-2
v_call: TRBV25-1
cdr3_aa: CASSDFRGLGTGELFF
cdr3_nt: TGTGCCAGCAGTGATTTCAGGGGGCTCGGGACCGGGGAGCTGTTTTTT

clone_size: .
d_call: .
j_call: TRBJ2-1
v_call: TRBV6-4
cdr3_aa: CASSDSKGGLTPLFF
cdr3_nt: TGTGCCAGCAGTGACTCGAAAGGAGGCCTCACTCCGCTGTTCTTC

clone_size: .
d_call: .
j_call: TRBJ2-1
v_call: TRBV7-2
cdr3_aa: CASSLNSVNEQFF
cdr3_nt: TGTGCCAGCAGCTTAAATTCCGTAAATGAGCAGTTCTTC

clone_size: .
d_call: .
j_call: TRBJ2-4
v_call: TRBV19
cdr3_aa: CASAPQSNIQYF
cdr3_nt: TGTGCCAGTGCACCACAGTCCAACATTCAGTACTTC

clone_size: .
d_call: TRBD1
j_call: TRBJ2-7
v_call: TRBV5-6
cdr3_aa: CASSQNRGAYEQYF
cdr3_nt: TGTGCCAGCAGCCAGAACAGGGGCGCCTACGAGCAGTACTTC

clone_size: .
d_call: TRBD2
j_call: TRBJ2-3
v_call: TRBV5-1
cdr3_aa: CASSRTSGGPTDTQYF
cdr3_nt: TGCGCCAGCAGTAGGACTAGCGGGGGGCCCACAGATACGCAGTATTTT

clone_size: few
d_call: .
j_call: TRBJ2-1
v_call: TRBV4-2
cdr3_aa: CASSQDEASFYNEQFF
cdr3_nt: TGTGCCAGCAGCCAAGATGAGGCTAGTTTCTACAATGAGCAGTTCTTC

clone_size: .
d_call: .
j_call: TRBJ2-1
v_call: TRBV4-2
cdr3_aa: CASSQDGWGGLSEQFF
cdr3_nt: TGTGCCAGCAGCCAAGATGGGTGGGGGGGCCTCAGTGAGCAGTTCTTC

clone_size: .
d_call: .
j_call: TRBJ1-1
v_call: TRBV30
cdr3_aa: CASQIPGKAFF
cdr3_nt: TGTGCCTCCCAAATTCCAGGAAAAGCTTTCTTT

clone_size: .
d_call: .
j_call: TRBJ2-7
v_call: TRBV7-6
cdr3_aa: CASSATRGVGEQYF
cdr3_nt: TGTGCCAGCAGCGCCACCAGGGGGGTAGGCGAGCAGTACTTC

clone_size: .
d_call: TRBD1
j_call: TRBJ2-2
v_call: TRBV29-1
cdr3_aa: CSVCDRVYTGELFF
cdr3_nt: TGCAGCGTCTGCGACAGGGTTTACACCGGGGAGCTGTTTTTT

clone_size: .
d_call: TRBD2
j_call: TRBJ2-1
v_call: TRBV10-3
cdr3_aa: CAISAGTSGGVGPYNEQFF
cdr3_nt: TGTGCCATCAGTGCTGGGACTAGCGGGGGGGTAGGACCATACAATGAGCAGTTCTTC

clone_size: .
d_call: TRBD2
j_call: TRBJ2-5
v_call: TRBV2
cdr3_aa: CASSPPLGTSGGPQETQYF
cdr3_nt: TGTGCCAGCAGTCCACCGTTAGGGACTAGCGGGGGCCCGCAAGAGACCCAGTACTTC

clone_size: .
d_call: .
j_call: TRBJ2-5
v_call: TRBV6-6
cdr3_aa: CASLRDNQETQYF
cdr3_nt: TGTGCCAGTCTCCGGGACAACCAAGAGACCCAGTACTTC

clone_size: .
d_call: .
j_call: TRBJ1-1
v_call: TRBV29-1
cdr3_aa: CSVGGQINTEAFF
cdr3_nt: TGCAGCGTTGGTGGGCAAATTAACACTGAAGCTTTCTTT

clone_size: .
d_call: .
j_call: TRBJ2-7
v_call: TRBV3-1/TRBV3-2
cdr3_aa: CASSRGHSGGYEQYF
cdr3_nt: TGTGCCAGCAGCCGAGGACACTCTGGAGGGTACGAGCAGTACTTC

clone_size: .
d_call: TRBD1
j_call: TRBJ1-1
v_call: TRBV6-5
cdr3_aa: CASSYSRDSTEAFF
cdr3_nt: TGTGCCAGCAGTTACTCCCGGGACAGCACTGAAGCTTTCTTT

clone_size: few
d_call: TRBD1
j_call: TRBJ1-1
v_call: TRBV7-9
cdr3_aa: CASSLVPQGFRPNTEAFF
cdr3_nt: TGTGCCAGCAGCTTAGTCCCACAGGGGTTCAGACCTAACACTGAAGCTTTCTTT